This T cell receptor (beta chain) was captured in a study of early stage breast cancer tumors. Produced via immunoSEQ multiplex PCR; TCRdb's table is partial and in-frame only. The sample has 27,000 or so clones; approximately 84% are singletons. The CDR3 consists of 16 residues. Deletions cut 4 bases from V and 5 bases from J, with 18 bases between. Germline V gives CDR1 SGHRS, CDR2 YFSETQ. The V and J genes are TRBV5-1 and TRBJ2-2; D may match TRBD1 or TRBD2 (5 bases each). This clonotype was sampled from a person between 50 and 60 years old with breast cancer. Material for sequencing was blood. The CDR3 DNA is TGCGCCAGCAGCGGAGGACATCACGCAGGGACCGGGGAGCTGTTTTTT. Translating gives CASSGGHHAGTGELFF. The whole variable domain, remainder taken from reference TRBV5-1 and TRBJ2-2, is KAGVTQTPRYLIKTRGQQVTLSCSPISGHRSVSWYQQTPGQGLQFLFEYFSETQRNKGNFPGRFSGRQFSNSRSEMNVSTLELGDSALYLCASSGGHHAGTGELFFGEGSRLTVL.